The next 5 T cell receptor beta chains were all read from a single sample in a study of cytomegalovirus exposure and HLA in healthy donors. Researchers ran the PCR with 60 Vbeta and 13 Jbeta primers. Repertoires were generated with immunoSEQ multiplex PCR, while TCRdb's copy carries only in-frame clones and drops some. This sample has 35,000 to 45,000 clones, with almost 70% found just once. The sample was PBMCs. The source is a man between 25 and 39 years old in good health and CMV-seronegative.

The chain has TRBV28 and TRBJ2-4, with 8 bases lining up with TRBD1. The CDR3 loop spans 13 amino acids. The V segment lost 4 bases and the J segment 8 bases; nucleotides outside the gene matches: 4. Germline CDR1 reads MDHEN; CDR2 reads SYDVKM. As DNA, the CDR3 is TGTGCCAGCAGTTCGGACAGGGTATACATTCAGTACTTC. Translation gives CASSSDRVYIQYF.

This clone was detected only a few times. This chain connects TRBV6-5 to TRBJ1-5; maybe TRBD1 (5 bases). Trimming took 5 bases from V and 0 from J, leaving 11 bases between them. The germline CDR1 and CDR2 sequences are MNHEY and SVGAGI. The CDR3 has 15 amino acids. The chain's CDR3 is CASSPDKTSNQPQHF. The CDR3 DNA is TGTGCCAGCAGTCCGGACAAAACTAGCAATCAGCCCCAGCATTTT.

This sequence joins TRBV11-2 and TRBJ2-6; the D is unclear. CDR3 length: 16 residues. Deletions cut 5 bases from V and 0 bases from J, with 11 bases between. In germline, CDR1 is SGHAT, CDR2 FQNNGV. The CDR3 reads CASSLSGGSGANVLTF. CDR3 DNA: TGTGCCAGCAGCCTTTCCGGCGGCTCTGGGGCCAACGTCCTGACTTTC.

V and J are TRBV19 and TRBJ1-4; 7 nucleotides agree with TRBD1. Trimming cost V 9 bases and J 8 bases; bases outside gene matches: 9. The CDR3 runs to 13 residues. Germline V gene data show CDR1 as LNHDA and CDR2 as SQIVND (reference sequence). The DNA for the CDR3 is TGTGCCAGCGGAGCAAGGGGGCAAGAAAAACTGTTTTTT. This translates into CASGARGQEKLFF.

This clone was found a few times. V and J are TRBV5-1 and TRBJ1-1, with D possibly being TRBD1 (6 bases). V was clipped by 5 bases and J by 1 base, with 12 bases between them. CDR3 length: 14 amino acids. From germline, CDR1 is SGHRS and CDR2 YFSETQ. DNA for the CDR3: TGCGCCAGCAGGGACCAACAGGGGAACACTGAAGCTTTCTTT. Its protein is CASRDQQGNTEAFF.